Listed below are T cell receptor beta chains from one sample, sequenced in a study of response to subunit inactivated influenza vaccine. One entry per CDR3 protein results from TCRdb running MiXCR on the RT-PCR reads. Here the sample spans around 850,000 distinct CDR3 sequences, approximately 17% being singletons. Sequencing used PBMCs from blood, obtained roughly 5 days after vaccination. These receptors were taken from a man in his forties or fifties who received an inactivated influenza vaccine. CDR3s include the opening cysteine and the closing phenylalanine or tryptophan. D genes are given only for firm matches. The listing skips clone size in some rows; elsewhere it reads once, few, many or a size class.

j_call v_call clone_size d_call cdr3_aa cdr3_nt
TRBJ1-6 TRBV4-3 NA NA CASSQGRSSYNSPLHF TGCGCCAGCAGCCAAGGACGGAGCTCCTATAATTCACCCCTCCACTTT
TRBJ2-2 TRBV10-3 NA TRBD1 CAIRGQGGAGELFF TGTGCCATCAGGGGACAGGGCGGGGCCGGGGAGCTGTTTTTT
TRBJ2-1 TRBV5-1 few NA CASSQSWAHNEQFF TGCGCCAGCAGCCAATCCTGGGCTCACAATGAGCAGTTCTTC
TRBJ2-1 TRBV12-3/TRBV12-4 NA NA CASSPNGGNEQFF TGTGCCAGCAGTCCGAATGGGGGCAATGAGCAGTTCTTC
TRBJ2-5 TRBV9 NA TRBD2 CASSVGGAETQYF TGTGCCAGCAGCGTGGGAGGGGCGGAGACCCAGTACTTC
TRBJ2-7 TRBV20-1 few NA CSARDGGQSSYEQYF TGCAGTGCTAGAGACGGAGGACAAAGCTCCTACGAGCAGTACTTC
TRBJ2-7 TRBV29-1 NA NA CSVESFYEQYF TGCAGCGTTGAATCGTTCTACGAGCAGTACTTC
TRBJ1-4 TRBV20-1 few NA CSAHQYRNEKLFF TGCAGTGCTCACCAATATCGCAATGAAAAACTGTTTTTT
TRBJ2-1 TRBV7-9 many NA CASSLTGTGEQFF TGTGCCAGCAGCTTAACCGGCACCGGTGAGCAGTTCTTC
TRBJ2-7 TRBV11-2 NA TRBD1 CASSLEGTDYEQYF TGTGCCAGCAGCTTAGAGGGGACAGACTACGAGCAGTACTTC
TRBJ2-3 TRBV27 NA TRBD2 CASSPLAGDTQYF TGTGCCAGCAGCCCACTAGCGGGAGATACGCAGTATTTT
TRBJ2-7 TRBV7-9 NA NA CASSLTPYYEQYF TGTGCCAGCAGCTTAACCCCTTACTACGAGCAGTACTTC
TRBJ2-5 TRBV5-1 NA NA CASRELPLQETQYF TGCGCCAGCAGAGAGTTACCCCTACAAGAGACCCAGTACTTC
TRBJ2-5 TRBV7-2 NA NA CASSLMAGQLQETQYF TGTGCCAGCAGCCTAATGGCGGGACAGCTTCAAGAGACCCAGTACTTC
TRBJ2-5 TRBV5-1 few TRBD2 CASTITSGGPKETQYF TGCGCCAGCACCATCACTAGCGGGGGACCGAAAGAGACCCAGTACTTC
TRBJ2-3 TRBV29-1 NA NA CSVEEAGARYF TGCAGCGTTGAAGAGGCGGGGGCTAGGTATTTT
TRBJ2-7 TRBV6-1 NA NA CASSRQDKYYEQYF TGTGCCAGCAGCCGACAGGACAAATACTACGAGCAGTACTTC
TRBJ2-5 TRBV28 few TRBD2 CASSSTSPGLAGVLRLIGETQYF TGTGCCAGCAGTTCCACAAGCCCGGGACTAGCGGGAGTTTTGAGGCTTATAGGGGAGACCCAGTACTTC
TRBJ2-7 TRBV29-1 NA NA CSALRDYEQYF TGCAGCGCACTTAGGGATTACGAGCAGTACTTC
TRBJ2-7 TRBV25-1 many NA CASSELREQYF TGTGCCAGCAGTGAATTACGCGAGCAGTACTTC
TRBJ2-7 TRBV29-1 NA NA CSVEESYEQYF TGCAGCGTTGAAGAATCCTACGAGCAGTACTTC
TRBJ2-7 TRBV5-1 few TRBD1 CASSWSGTVTYEQYF TGCGCCAGCAGCTGGTCCGGGACAGTCACCTACGAGCAGTACTTC
TRBJ2-4 TRBV6-5 NA NA CASSYARGRDIQYF TGTGCCAGCAGTTACGCTCGGGGCCGGGACATTCAGTACTTC
TRBJ2-7 TRBV9 NA TRBD2 CASSATSGGNYEQYF TGTGCCAGCAGCGCGACTAGCGGGGGGAACTACGAGCAGTACTTC
TRBJ2-3 TRBV20-1 NA NA CSARPVGGGASDTQYF TGCAGTGCTAGACCCGTTGGAGGGGGGGCTTCAGATACGCAGTATTTT
TRBJ1-5 TRBV4-3 many NA CASSQALENQPQHF TGCGCCAGCAGCCAAGCATTGGAGAATCAGCCCCAGCATTTT
TRBJ2-7 TRBV29-1 few NA CSVEDLQHYEQYF TGCAGCGTTGAAGATTTGCAGCACTACGAGCAGTACTTC
TRBJ2-2 TRBV29-1 few NA CSVVQNTGELFF TGCAGCGTTGTTCAGAACACCGGGGAGCTGTTTTTT
TRBJ2-5 TRBV4-1 NA NA CASSQNRGLTQETQYF TGCGCCAGCAGCCAGAACAGGGGACTCACCCAAGAGACCCAGTACTTC
TRBJ2-1 TRBV10-3 many TRBD1 CAIGGTGGNEQFF TGTGCCATCGGGGGGACAGGTGGGAATGAGCAGTTCTTC
TRBJ1-1 TRBV5-1 NA NA CASSPQIRDTEAFF TGCGCCAGCAGCCCTCAGATTAGGGACACTGAAGCTTTCTTT
TRBJ2-2 TRBV12-5 NA TRBD1 CASGSGGQSTGELFF TGTGCTAGTGGTTCAGGGGGCCAGAGCACCGGGGAGCTGTTTTTT
TRBJ2-2 TRBV4-1 many NA CASRLGIANTGELFF TGCGCCAGCCGACTAGGGATTGCGAACACCGGGGAGCTGTTTTTT
TRBJ1-3 TRBV20-1 NA NA CSARGGTGNTIYF TGCAGTGCTAGAGGGGGGACTGGAAACACCATATATTTT
TRBJ2-1 TRBV5-1 NA TRBD2 CASSYSGLAGGRDEQFF TGCGCCAGCAGCTACAGCGGACTAGCGGGGGGGAGGGATGAGCAGTTCTTC
TRBJ2-7 TRBV7-9 many TRBD1 CASSSYQGAFHEQYF TGTGCCAGCAGCTCTTATCAGGGGGCTTTCCACGAGCAGTACTTC
TRBJ1-4 TRBV15 few NA CATSSSRAHNEKLFF TGTGCCACCAGCAGTTCCAGGGCCCATAATGAAAAACTGTTTTTT
TRBJ2-5 TRBV20-1 few TRBD2 CSARLPAGGILETQYF TGCAGTGCTAGATTACCAGCGGGGGGAATATTGGAGACCCAGTACTTC
TRBJ1-6 TRBV20-1 few NA CSAHRDTDSPLHF TGCAGTGCTCACCGGGACACGGATTCACCCCTCCACTTT
TRBJ2-7 TRBV3-1 few NA CASSQAKEQYF TGTGCCAGCAGCCAAGCCAAAGAGCAGTACTTC
TRBJ1-5 TRBV20-1 few NA CSALDGNQPQHF TGCAGTGCTCTGGACGGCAATCAGCCCCAGCATTTT
TRBJ2-3 TRBV9 few NA CASSPGHLLDTQYF TGTGCCAGCAGCCCTGGGCATCTCCTGGATACGCAGTATTTT
TRBJ1-4 TRBV3-1 NA NA CASSQKPRRATNEKLFF TGTGCCAGCAGCCAAAAACCCCGGAGGGCGACTAATGAAAAACTGTTTTTT
TRBJ1-5 TRBV12-3/TRBV12-4 few NA CASSFRRNNQPQHF TGTGCCAGCAGTTTCCGACGGAACAATCAGCCCCAGCATTTT
TRBJ2-1 TRBV7-8 NA TRBD1 CASSFRTGVRNNEQFF TGTGCCAGCAGCTTCCGAACAGGGGTCAGGAACAATGAGCAGTTCTTC
TRBJ2-5 TRBV7-2 NA NA CASSRPGVGTQYF TGTGCCAGCAGCCGGCCGGGAGTGGGGACCCAGTACTTC
TRBJ1-2 TRBV10-3 many NA CAISEGAGAGGYTF TGTGCCATCAGTGAGGGCGCAGGGGCGGGTGGCTACACCTTC
TRBJ2-3 TRBV10-3 NA TRBD2 CAITSGSTDTQYF TGTGCCATCACTAGCGGGAGCACAGATACGCAGTATTTT
TRBJ2-7 TRBV27 NA TRBD2 CASTKFPPTSGGGEQYF TGTGCCAGCACCAAATTCCCCCCAACTAGCGGGGGGGGCGAGCAGTACTTC
TRBJ1-5 TRBV4-1 NA NA CASSQDHRPYSNQPQHF TGCGCCAGCAGCCAAGACCACAGGCCTTATAGCAATCAGCCCCAGCATTTT
TRBJ2-5 TRBV20-1 many TRBD1 CSAPGQQETQYF TGCAGTGCTCCGGGACAGCAAGAGACCCAGTACTTC
TRBJ1-1 TRBV6-1 NA TRBD1 CATLSLGQGLNTETFF TGTGCCACCCTGAGCCTTGGACAGGGCTTGAACACTGAAACTTTCTTT
TRBJ2-7 TRBV4-2 NA NA CASSRERTASYEQYF TGTGCCAGCAGCCGAGAAAGGACGGCCTCCTACGAGCAGTACTTC
TRBJ2-7 TRBV15 NA TRBD1 CATSIQGAYEQYF TGTGCCACCTCTATACAGGGGGCCTACGAGCAGTACTTC
TRBJ1-2 TRBV12-3/TRBV12-4 few NA CASSLVERGGYTF TGTGCCAGCAGTTTAGTGGAACGTGGCGGCTACACCTTC
TRBJ2-7 TRBV29-1 few NA CSVEDPGYEQYF TGCAGCGTTGAAGATCCGGGCTACGAGCAGTACTTC
TRBJ1-6 TRBV29-1 NA NA CSVSEGSKNSPLHF TGCAGCGTTTCTGAGGGCTCAAAGAATTCACCCCTCCACTTT
TRBJ2-7 TRBV2 once NA CARAPLTHEQYF TGTGCCAGAGCCCCCCTTACCCACGAGCAGTACTTC
TRBJ1-2 TRBV5-1 many NA CASSPWADYGYTF TGCGCCAGCAGCCCTTGGGCGGACTATGGCTACACCTTC
TRBJ2-1 TRBV10-3 NA TRBD2 CAISVLWVSGISYNEQFF TGTGCCATCAGTGTCCTTTGGGTAAGCGGGATTAGCTACAATGAGCAGTTCTTC